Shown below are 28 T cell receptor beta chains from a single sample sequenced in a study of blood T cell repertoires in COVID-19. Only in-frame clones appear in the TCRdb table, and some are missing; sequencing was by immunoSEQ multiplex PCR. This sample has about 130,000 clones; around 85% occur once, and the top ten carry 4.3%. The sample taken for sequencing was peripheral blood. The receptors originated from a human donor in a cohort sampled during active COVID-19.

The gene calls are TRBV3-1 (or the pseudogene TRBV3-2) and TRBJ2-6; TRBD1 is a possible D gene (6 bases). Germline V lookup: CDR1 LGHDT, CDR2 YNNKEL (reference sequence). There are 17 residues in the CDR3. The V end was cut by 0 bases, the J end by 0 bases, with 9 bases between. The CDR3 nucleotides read TGTGCCAGCAGCCAAGAGGCAGGGGTCTCTGGGGCCAACGTCCTGACTTTC. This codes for CASSQEAGVSGANVLTF.

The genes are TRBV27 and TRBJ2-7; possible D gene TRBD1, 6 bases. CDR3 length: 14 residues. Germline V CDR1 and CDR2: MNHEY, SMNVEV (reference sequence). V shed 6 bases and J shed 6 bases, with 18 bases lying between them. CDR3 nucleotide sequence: TGTGCCAGCAGGGGGGCAGGAGCCCTGGGCGAGCAGTACTTC. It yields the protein CASRGAGALGEQYF.

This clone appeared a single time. Here the CDR3 reads CASSFNADDTEAFF. CDR3 bases: TGTGCCAGCAGCTTTAACGCGGATGACACTGAAGCTTTCTTT. V usage is TRBV5-5 and J usage is TRBJ1-1; D call uncertain. V lost 2 bases to trimming and J lost 3 bases, with 11 bases between them. The CDR3 extends over 14 amino acids. CDR1 SGHKS and CDR2 YYEKEE come from the germline V gene (reference sequence).

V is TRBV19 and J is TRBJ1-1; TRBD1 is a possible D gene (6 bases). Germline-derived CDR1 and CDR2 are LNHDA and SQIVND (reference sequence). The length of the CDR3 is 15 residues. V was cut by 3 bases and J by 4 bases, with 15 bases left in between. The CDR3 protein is CASSMILQGTTEAFF. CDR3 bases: TGTGCCAGTAGTATGATTTTGCAGGGGACCACTGAAGCTTTCTTT.

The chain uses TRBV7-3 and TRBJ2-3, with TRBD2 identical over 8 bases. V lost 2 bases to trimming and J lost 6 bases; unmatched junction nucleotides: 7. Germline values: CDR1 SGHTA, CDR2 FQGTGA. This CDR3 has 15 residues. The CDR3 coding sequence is TGTGCCAGCAGCTTAGCGGGGGGTGCGTTGGATACGCAGTATTTT. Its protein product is CASSLAGGALDTQYF.

In nucleotides, the CDR3 is TGTGCCAGCAGCTTGCCAGGGATCTGGGCAGATACGCAGTATTTT. Its protein is CASSLPGIWADTQYF. This rearrangement joins TRBV5-4 to TRBJ2-3; TRBD1 might be the D (5 bases). Deletions cut 1 base from V and 4 bases from J, with 13 bases between. CDR3 length: 15 amino acids. Germline loops: CDR1 SGHNT, CDR2 YYREEE (reference sequence). The complete variable domain, with remaining parts taken from reference TRBV5-4 and TRBJ2-3, reads ETGVTQSPTHLIKTRGQQVTLRCSSQSGHNTVSWYQQALGQGPQFIFQYYREEENGRGNFPPRFSGLQFPNYSSELNVNALELDDSALYLCASSLPGIWADTQYFGPGTRLTVL.

The CDR3 loop is CASSQSPSSYNEQFF. CDR3 bases: TGCGCCAGCAGCCAAAGCCCGAGCTCCTACAATGAGCAGTTCTTC. This rearrangement joins TRBV4-3 to TRBJ2-1, with D hard to call. V dropped 2 bases and J dropped 0 bases, with 8 bases sitting between them. The V gene's germline CDR1 is LGHNA and CDR2 YSLEER. CDR3 size: 15 residues.

The CDR3 nucleotides read TGTGCCAGCAGGACGACAGGGGGACGAGAGACCCAGTACTTC. Translation: CASRTTGGRETQYF. The chain employs TRBV6-5 and TRBJ2-5, with 9 bases matching TRBD1. From germline, CDR1 is MNHEY and CDR2 SVGAGI. V gave up 6 bases and J gave up 4 bases; unmatched junction bases: 6. The CDR3 runs to 14 residues.

The CDR3 sequence: CASRRDRGYYEQYV. In DNA, the CDR3 is TGTGCCAGCAGAAGGGACAGGGGCTACTACGAGCAGTACGTC. V is TRBV6-5 and J is TRBJ2-7; 10 bases line up with TRBD1. The V segment lost 6 bases and the J segment 3 bases; nucleotides outside the gene matches: 5. CDR1 is MNHEY, CDR2 SVGAGI, per germline. This CDR3 region has 14 residues.

The chain's CDR3 is CASSVGQQETQYF. In DNA form, the CDR3 reads TGTGCCAGCAGCGTGGGACAGCAAGAGACCCAGTACTTC. V is TRBV5-4 and J is TRBJ2-5; 7 bases align to TRBD1. This CDR3 has 13 amino acids. The J segment lost 2 bases and the V segment lost 4 bases, leaving 2 bases of the junction unmatched. Germline values: CDR1 SGHNT, CDR2 YYREEE (reference sequence).

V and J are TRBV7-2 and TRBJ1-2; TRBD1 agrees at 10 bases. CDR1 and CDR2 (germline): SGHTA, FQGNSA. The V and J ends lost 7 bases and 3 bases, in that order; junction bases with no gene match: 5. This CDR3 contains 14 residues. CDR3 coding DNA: TGTGCCAGCACACGACAGGGGGCTTACTATGGCTACACCTTC. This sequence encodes CASTRQGAYYGYTF.

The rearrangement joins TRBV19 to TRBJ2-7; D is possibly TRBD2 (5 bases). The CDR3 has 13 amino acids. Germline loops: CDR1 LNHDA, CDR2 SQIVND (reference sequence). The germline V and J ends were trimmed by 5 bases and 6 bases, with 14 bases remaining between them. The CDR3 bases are TGTGCCAGTAGTTGGCGGGTTGAGACCGAGCAGTACGTC. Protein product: CASSWRVETEQYV.

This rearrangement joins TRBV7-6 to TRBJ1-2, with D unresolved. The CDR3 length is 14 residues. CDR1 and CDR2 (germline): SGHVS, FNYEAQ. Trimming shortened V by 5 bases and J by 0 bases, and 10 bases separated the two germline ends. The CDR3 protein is CASSTGAANYGYTF. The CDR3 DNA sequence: TGTGCCAGCAGCACGGGAGCAGCTAACTATGGCTACACCTTC.

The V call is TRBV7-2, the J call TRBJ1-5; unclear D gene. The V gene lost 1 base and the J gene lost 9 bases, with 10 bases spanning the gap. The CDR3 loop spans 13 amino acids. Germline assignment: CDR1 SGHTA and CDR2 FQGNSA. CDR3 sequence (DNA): TGTGCCAGCAGCTTAGACCTCCTTAGGCCCCAGCATTTT. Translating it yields CASSLDLLRPQHF.

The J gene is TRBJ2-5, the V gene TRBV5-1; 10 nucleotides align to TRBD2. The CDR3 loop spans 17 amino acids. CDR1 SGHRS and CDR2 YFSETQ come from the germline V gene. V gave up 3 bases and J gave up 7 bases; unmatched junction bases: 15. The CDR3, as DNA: TGCGCCAGCAGCTCCGGGGATGGTAGCGGGGGGCATGGGACCCAGTACTTC. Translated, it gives CASSSGDGSGGHGTQYF. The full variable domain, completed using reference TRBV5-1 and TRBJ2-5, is KAGVTQTPRYLIKTRGQQVTLSCSPISGHRSVSWYQQTPGQGLQFLFEYFSETQRNKGNFPGRFSGRQFSNSRSEMNVSTLELGDSALYLCASSSGDGSGGHGTQYFGPGTRLLVL.

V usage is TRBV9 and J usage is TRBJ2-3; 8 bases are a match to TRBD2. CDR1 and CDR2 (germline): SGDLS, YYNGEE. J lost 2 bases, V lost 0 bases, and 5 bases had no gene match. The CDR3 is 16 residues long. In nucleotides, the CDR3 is TGTGCCAGCAGCGTAGAAGCGGGGGAATACACAGATACGCAGTATTTT. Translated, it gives CASSVEAGEYTDTQYF.

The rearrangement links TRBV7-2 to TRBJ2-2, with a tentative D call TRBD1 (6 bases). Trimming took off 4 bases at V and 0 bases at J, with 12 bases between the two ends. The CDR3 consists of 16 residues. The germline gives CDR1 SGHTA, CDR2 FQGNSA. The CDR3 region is CASSYGQPTNTGELFF. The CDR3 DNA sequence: TGTGCCAGCAGCTACGGACAGCCCACGAACACCGGGGAGCTGTTTTTT.

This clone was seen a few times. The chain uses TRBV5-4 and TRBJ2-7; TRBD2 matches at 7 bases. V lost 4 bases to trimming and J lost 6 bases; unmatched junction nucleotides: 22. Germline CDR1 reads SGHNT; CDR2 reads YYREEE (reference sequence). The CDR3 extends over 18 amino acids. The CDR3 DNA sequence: TGTGCCAGCAGCCGTGAACCAATCACTGGGGCGGGGGAGGCCGAGCAGTACTTC. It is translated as CASSREPITGAGEAEQYF.

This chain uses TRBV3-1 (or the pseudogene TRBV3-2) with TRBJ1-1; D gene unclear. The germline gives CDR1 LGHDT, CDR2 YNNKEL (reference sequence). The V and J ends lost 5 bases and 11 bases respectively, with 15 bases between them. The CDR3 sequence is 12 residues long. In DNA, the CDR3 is TGTGCCAGCAGCGGGGTGGGCGGGGAGGCTTTCTTT. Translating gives CASSGVGGEAFF.

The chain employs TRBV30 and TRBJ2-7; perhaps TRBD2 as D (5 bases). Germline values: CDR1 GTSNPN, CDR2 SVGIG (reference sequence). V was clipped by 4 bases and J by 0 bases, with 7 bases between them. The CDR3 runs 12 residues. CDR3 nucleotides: TGTGCCTGGACGGGGAGCTCCTACGAGCAGTACTTC. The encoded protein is CAWTGSSYEQYF.

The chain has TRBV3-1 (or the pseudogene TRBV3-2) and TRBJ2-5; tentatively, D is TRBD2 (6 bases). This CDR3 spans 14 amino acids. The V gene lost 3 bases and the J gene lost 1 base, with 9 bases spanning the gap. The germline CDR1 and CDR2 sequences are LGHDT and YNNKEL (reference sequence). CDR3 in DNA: TGTGCCAGCAGCCATAACGGGGGCCAAGAGACCCAGTACTTC. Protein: CASSHNGGQETQYF.

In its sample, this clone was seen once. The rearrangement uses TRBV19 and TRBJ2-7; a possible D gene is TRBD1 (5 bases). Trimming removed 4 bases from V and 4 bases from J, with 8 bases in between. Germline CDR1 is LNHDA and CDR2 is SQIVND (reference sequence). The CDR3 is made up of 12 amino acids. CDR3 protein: CASSSTGYEQYF. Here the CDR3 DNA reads TGTGCCAGTAGTAGTACAGGATACGAGCAGTACTTC.

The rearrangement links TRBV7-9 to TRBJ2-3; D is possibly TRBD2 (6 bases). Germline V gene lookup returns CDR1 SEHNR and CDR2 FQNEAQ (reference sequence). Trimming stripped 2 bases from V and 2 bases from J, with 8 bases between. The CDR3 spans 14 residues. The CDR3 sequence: CASSLRRATDTQYF. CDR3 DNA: TGTGCCAGCAGCTTACGGAGGGCCACAGATACGCAGTATTTT. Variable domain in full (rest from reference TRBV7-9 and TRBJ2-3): DTGVSQNPRHKITKRGQNVTFRCDPISEHNRLYWYRQTLGQGPEFLTYFQNEAQLEKSRLLSDRFSAERPKGSFSTLEIQRTEQGDSAMYLCASSLRRATDTQYFGPGTRLTVL.

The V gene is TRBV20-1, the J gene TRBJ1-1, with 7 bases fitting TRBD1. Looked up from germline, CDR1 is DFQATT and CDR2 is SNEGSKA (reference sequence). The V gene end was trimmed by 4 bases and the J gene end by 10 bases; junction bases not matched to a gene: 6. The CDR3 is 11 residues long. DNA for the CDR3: TGCAGTGCTACCGACAGGGATGGAGCTTTCTTT. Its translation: CSATDRDGAFF.

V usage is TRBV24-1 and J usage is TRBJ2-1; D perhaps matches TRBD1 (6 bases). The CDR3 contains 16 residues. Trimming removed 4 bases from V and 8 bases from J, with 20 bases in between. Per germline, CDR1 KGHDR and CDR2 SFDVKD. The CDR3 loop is CATSDKTGRSEDEQFF. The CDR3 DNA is TGTGCCACCAGTGACAAAACAGGGCGCAGTGAGGATGAGCAGTTCTTC.

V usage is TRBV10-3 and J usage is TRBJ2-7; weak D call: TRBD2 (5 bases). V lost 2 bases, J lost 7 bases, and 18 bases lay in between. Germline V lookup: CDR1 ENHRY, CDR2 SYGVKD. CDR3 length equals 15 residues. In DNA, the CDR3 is TGTGCCATCAGTGAGGCTATCGGGGTTCCCTGGGAGCAGTACGTC. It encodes CAISEAIGVPWEQYV.

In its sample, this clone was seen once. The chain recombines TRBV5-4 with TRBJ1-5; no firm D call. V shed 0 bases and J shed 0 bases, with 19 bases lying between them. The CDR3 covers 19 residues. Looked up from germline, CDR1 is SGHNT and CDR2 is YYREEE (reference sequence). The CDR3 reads CASSLVFFCGRHSNQPQHF. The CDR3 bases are TGTGCCAGCAGCTTGGTTTTTTTTTGTGGCAGACATAGCAATCAGCCCCAGCATTTT. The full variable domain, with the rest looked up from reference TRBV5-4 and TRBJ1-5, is ETGVTQSPTHLIKTRGQQVTLRCSSQSGHNTVSWYQQALGQGPQFIFQYYREEENGRGNFPPRFSGLQFPNYSSELNVNALELDDSALYLCASSLVFFCGRHSNQPQHFGDGTRLSIL.

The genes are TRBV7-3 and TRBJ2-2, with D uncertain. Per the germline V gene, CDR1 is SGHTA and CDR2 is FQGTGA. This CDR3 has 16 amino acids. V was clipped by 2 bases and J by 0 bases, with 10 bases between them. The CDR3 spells CASSLRGRPNTGELFF. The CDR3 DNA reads TGTGCCAGCAGCTTACGAGGTCGGCCGAACACCGGGGAGCTGTTTTTT.